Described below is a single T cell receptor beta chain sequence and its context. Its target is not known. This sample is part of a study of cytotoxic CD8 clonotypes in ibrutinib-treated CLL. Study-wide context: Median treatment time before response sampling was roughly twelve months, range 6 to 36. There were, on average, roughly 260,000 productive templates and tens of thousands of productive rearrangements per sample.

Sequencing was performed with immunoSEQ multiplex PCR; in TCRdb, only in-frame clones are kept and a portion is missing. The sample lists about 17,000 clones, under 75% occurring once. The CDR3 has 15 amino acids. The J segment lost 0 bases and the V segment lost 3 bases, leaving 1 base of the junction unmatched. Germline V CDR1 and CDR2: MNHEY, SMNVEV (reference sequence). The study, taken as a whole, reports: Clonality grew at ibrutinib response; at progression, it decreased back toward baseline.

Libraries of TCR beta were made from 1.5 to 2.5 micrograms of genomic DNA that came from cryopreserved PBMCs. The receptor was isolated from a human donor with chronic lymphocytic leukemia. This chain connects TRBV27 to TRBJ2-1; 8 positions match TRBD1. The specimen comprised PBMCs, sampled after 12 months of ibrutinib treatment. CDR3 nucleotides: TGTGCCAGCAGTTTCGACAGGGGCTCCTACAATGAGCAGTTCTTC. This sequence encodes CASSFDRGSYNEQFF.